This T cell receptor beta chain comes out of a study of OX40 agonist ivuxolimab in advanced cancers. Study-wide background: Ivuxolimab, an antibody that agonizes OX40 (CD134), was administered to the patients. Those treated in dose escalation had hepatocellular carcinoma, melanoma, renal cell cancer or head and neck cancer. Eligibility rules accepted prior anti-PD-1, anti-PD-L1 or anti-CTLA-4 therapy, and over 30% had some. Study-wide results and limits: Both CD4+ and CD8+ T cell populations in blood had undergone clonal expansion by week 6 at 0.1 to 3.0 mg/kg.

The germline gives CDR1 SNHLY, CDR2 FYNNEI. With 6 bases removed from V and 9 bases from J, the gap between germline ends came to 18 bases. This CDR3 contains 14 residues. This clone was seen only a few times. The antigen is unknown. Assay used: immunoSEQ multiplex PCR; TCRdb lists only in-frame clones, some missing. The sample includes 50,000 to 70,000 clones, around 80% seen only once; the top ten take 2% to 2.5%. The sequence was collected from an adult with an advanced solid tumor such as melanoma, head and neck, liver or kidney cancer. This chain connects TRBV2 to TRBJ2-1; possibly TRBD2 for D (7 bases). The specimen comprised CD4+ or CD8+ T cells sorted from blood, sampled in a trial of the OX40 agonist ivuxolimab. This CDR3 is CASSSGGGRSEQFF. DNA of the CDR3: TGTGCCAGCAGCTCTGGGGGGGGGCGGAGTGAGCAGTTCTTC.